The rows below give T cell receptor beta chains drawn from one sample of a study of cytomegalovirus exposure and HLA in healthy donors. The method was immunoSEQ multiplex PCR; TCRdb's version includes in-frame clones alone and lacks a portion of them. This table has under 130,000 clones, 66% appearing once. The sequencing input was PBMCs. The receptors were sampled from a woman aged 45-65 years in good health and CMV-seronegative. The CDR3 runs from the conserved cysteine through the conserved F or W. D genes are given only for firm matches. Rows may omit the clone size; those that give it use once, few, many or a size class.

V gene	clone size	J gene	D gene	CDR3 protein	CDR3 DNA
TRBV2	NA	TRBJ2-1	TRBD2	CASLGPPGTSGRVYNEQFF	TGTGCCAGCCTTGGCCCCCCCGGGACTAGCGGGAGGGTTTACAATGAGCAGTTCTTC
TRBV12-5	NA	TRBJ1-1	NA	CASGTGRGNTEAFF	TGTGCTAGTGGCACCGGACGGGGAAACACTGAAGCTTTCTTT
TRBV11-3	NA	TRBJ2-7	TRBD1	CASSLGTGSSYEQYF	TGTGCCAGCAGCTTAGGGACAGGGAGCTCCTACGAGCAGTACTTC
TRBV5-1	NA	TRBJ2-7	NA	CASSLSLNDYEQYF	TGCGCCAGCAGCCTTTCGTTGAACGATTACGAGCAGTACTTC
TRBV5-1	NA	TRBJ2-7	TRBD1	CASSFDRDRGTYEQYF	TGCGCCAGCAGCTTTGACCGGGACAGGGGCACCTACGAGCAGTACTTC
TRBV5-1	NA	TRBJ2-2	TRBD1	CASSYGGQGADGELFF	TGCGCCAGCAGCTACGGAGGACAGGGAGCGGACGGGGAGCTGTTTTTT
TRBV2	once	TRBJ2-3	TRBD2	CASMSGAGTDTQYF	TGTGCCAGCATGAGCGGGGCGGGCACAGATACGCAGTATTTT
TRBV5-1	NA	TRBJ2-3	TRBD2	CASSKGLAGPTDTQYF	TGCGCCAGCAGCAAGGGACTAGCGGGGCCCACAGATACGCAGTATTTT
TRBV7-8	NA	TRBJ2-1	TRBD2	CASSMGLAGTLTYNEQFF	TGTGCCAGCAGCATGGGACTAGCGGGAACCCTTACCTACAATGAGCAGTTCTTC
TRBV19	once	TRBJ2-2	NA	CASTLGVRLNTGELFF	TGTGCCAGCACCCTTGGGGTCAGACTAAACACCGGGGAGCTGTTTTTT
TRBV13	NA	TRBJ2-3	TRBD1	CATRQGARDTQYF	TGTGCCACCAGACAGGGGGCGCGAGATACGCAGTATTTT
TRBV29-1	NA	TRBJ2-1	TRBD2	CSAGLAGGLYNEQFF	TGCAGCGCGGGACTAGCGGGAGGCCTATACAATGAGCAGTTCTTC
TRBV4-1	NA	TRBJ2-1	TRBD1	CASSQGASDNEQFF	TGCGCCAGCAGTCAGGGGGCCAGCGACAATGAGCAGTTCTTC
TRBV2	few	TRBJ2-1	NA	CASKGWGGGGSSYNEQFF	TGTGCCAGCAAGGGTTGGGGCGGGGGCGGAAGCTCCTACAATGAGCAGTTCTTC
TRBV7-9	NA	TRBJ2-3	NA	CASSFSADTTDTQYF	TGTGCCAGCAGCTTCTCTGCGGATACCACAGATACGCAGTATTTT
TRBV7-9	NA	TRBJ1-2	NA	CASSSTRVLSPYGYTF	TGTGCCAGCAGCTCAACCCGGGTCCTATCCCCCTATGGCTACACCTTC
TRBV25-1	NA	TRBJ1-5	TRBD1	CASSAGTGNQPQHF	TGTGCCAGCAGTGCCGGGACAGGGAATCAGCCCCAGCATTTT
TRBV5-6	NA	TRBJ2-7	TRBD1	CASSLGTGGSYEQYF	TGTGCCAGCAGCTTGGGGACAGGGGGATCCTACGAGCAGTACTTC
TRBV29-1	NA	TRBJ1-2	NA	CSVEDSLGVGYTF	TGCAGCGTTGAAGATTCCCTGGGAGTGGGGTACACCTTC
TRBV5-8	NA	TRBJ2-4	TRBD1	CASSLLPGQGIEYF	TGTGCCAGCAGCTTACTACCGGGACAGGGAATAGAGTACTTC
TRBV5-1	NA	TRBJ2-5	NA	CASSLVGTDSQETQYF	TGCGCCAGCAGCTTGGTCGGAACGGACAGCCAAGAGACCCAGTACTTC
TRBV29-1	NA	TRBJ1-4	TRBD1	CSVGQGAGEKLFF	TGCAGCGTAGGACAGGGGGCGGGTGAAAAACTGTTTTTT
TRBV11-2	NA	TRBJ2-7	TRBD2	CASSERAGVSEQYF	TGTGCCAGCAGCGAAAGAGCGGGAGTATCCGAGCAGTACTTC